One and the same sample provided the 24 T cell receptor beta chains below, sequenced in a study of control samples from healthy donors and cancer patients. Sequenced by immunoSEQ multiplex PCR; TCRdb stores in-frame clones only, minus some. The profile shows under 200,000 clones, approximately 90% of them singletons. The sample comprised blood. These receptors were obtained from a woman in her twenties or thirties in good health.

The chain uses TRBV7-8 and TRBJ1-1, with D unclear. Germline CDR1 SGHVS, CDR2 FQNEAQ. V lost 5 bases, J lost 2 bases, and 9 bases lay in between. This CDR3 comprises 13 residues. The CDR3 DNA reads as TGTGCCAGCAGCACCAGGCCCAACACTGAAGCTTTCTTT. Translation gives CASSTRPNTEAFF. Using reference TRBV7-8 and TRBJ1-1 for the parts outside the CDR3, the full variable domain is GAGVSQSPRYKVAKRGQDVALRCDPISGHVSLFWYQQALGQGPEFLTYFQNEAQLDKSGLPSDRFFAERPEGSVSTLKIQRTQQEDSAVYLCASSTRPNTEAFFGQGTRLTVV.

This chain connects TRBV11-2 to TRBJ2-2, with 9 positions matching TRBD1. V lost 4 bases, J lost 6 bases, and 15 bases stayed unmatched. The germline V gene has CDR1 SGHAT and CDR2 FQNNGV. The CDR3 is made up of 18 amino acids. The CDR3 spells CASSSRADRGKGAGELFF. Written as DNA, the CDR3 is TGTGCCAGCAGCTCCCGCGCGGACAGGGGAAAAGGGGCCGGGGAGCTGTTTTTT.

The V gene is TRBV9, the J gene TRBJ2-2, with D perhaps TRBD1 (6 bases). The CDR3 consists of 14 residues. Germline V gene sequence: CDR1 SGDLS, CDR2 YYNGEE. The V and J ends lost 3 bases and 6 bases respectively, with 12 bases between them. Here the CDR3 reads CASSESGTSGELFF. CDR3 in DNA: TGTGCCAGCAGCGAGAGTGGGACATCCGGGGAGCTGTTTTTT.

This chain uses TRBV19 with TRBJ1-3; maybe TRBD1 (5 bases). Trimming left V 5 bases short and J 1 base short, with 15 bases between. The CDR3 contains 16 residues. Per the germline V gene, CDR1 is LNHDA and CDR2 is SQIVND (reference sequence). The CDR3 loop is CASSRRTPTSGNTIYF. The CDR3 nucleotides read TGTGCCAGTAGTCGAAGGACACCAACTTCTGGAAACACCATATATTTT.

The V and J genes are TRBV4-3 and TRBJ2-5; D might be TRBD2 (6 bases). The CDR3 is 15 residues long. Germline V gene data show CDR1 as LGHNA and CDR2 as YSLEER. V gave up 0 bases and J gave up 7 bases, with 15 bases separating them. The DNA for the CDR3 is TGCGCCAGCAGCCAAGATCAGGTTCGAGCGGGGACCCAGTACTTC. It yields the protein CASSQDQVRAGTQYF.

The chain is built from TRBV7-2 and TRBJ2-7, with TRBD2 matching over 7 bases. With 2 bases clipped from V and 3 bases from J, the junction kept 4 bases outside the gene matches. Germline assignment: CDR1 SGHTA and CDR2 FQGNSA. CDR3 size: 14 residues. The CDR3 region has the DNA TGTGCCAGCAGCTTATCCTGGGGGGGCTACGAGCAGTACTTC. Translating gives CASSLSWGGYEQYF.

The chain recombines TRBV11-2 with TRBJ2-5, with D perhaps being TRBD1 or TRBD2 (5 bases each). The V gene lost 7 bases and the J gene lost 2 bases, with 11 bases spanning the gap. The CDR3 is made up of 13 amino acids. Per germline, CDR1 SGHAT and CDR2 FQNNGV. CDR3 residues: CASTGTQQETQYF. As DNA, the CDR3 is TGTGCCAGCACCGGGACCCAGCAAGAGACCCAGTACTTC.

The rearrangement uses TRBV5-6 and TRBJ2-5; D is possibly TRBD2 (6 bases). This CDR3 region has 14 residues. The V end lost 0 bases, the J end lost 2 bases, and 8 bases lay between the germline ends. Germline lookup yields CDR1 SGHDT and CDR2 YYEEEE. The DNA for the CDR3 is TGTGCCAGCAGCTTGGTCCTAGCGCAAGAGACCCAGTACTTC. Protein: CASSLVLAQETQYF.

This chain uses TRBV30 with TRBJ2-7; 8 bases map to TRBD1. CDR1 and CDR2 (germline): GTSNPN, SVGIG (reference sequence). The length of the CDR3 is 11 residues. The V and J ends lost 5 bases and 4 bases, in that order; junction bases with no gene match: 1. The chain's CDR3 is CAWGQGYEQYF. CDR3 nucleotides: TGTGCCTGGGGACAGGGTTACGAGCAGTACTTC.

The rearrangement links TRBV11-3 to TRBJ1-1; no firm D call. The CDR3 spans 13 residues. The ends were cut back, 6 bases at V and 3 bases at J, with 11 bases in the middle. CDR1 SGHNT and CDR2 YENEEA come from the germline V gene. Written as DNA, the CDR3 is TGTGCCAGCAGTAAACTCTCCTACACTGAAGCTTTCTTT. Amino acid sequence: CASSKLSYTEAFF.

V is TRBV3-1 (or the pseudogene TRBV3-2) and J is TRBJ2-3; maybe TRBD2 (5 bases). The CDR3 has 16 amino acids. Germline V gene lookup returns CDR1 LGHDT and CDR2 YNNKEL (reference sequence). The V and J ends lost 1 base and 5 bases respectively, with 16 bases between them. In nucleotides, the CDR3 is TGTGCCAGCAGCCAAGTTGTCGGAGGCCACGGAGATACGCAGTATTTT. Protein product: CASSQVVGGHGDTQYF.

This clone was found once. The chain recombines TRBV7-2 with TRBJ1-2, with a possible D match to TRBD1 (5 bases). The CDR3 runs to 16 residues. Deletions cut 5 bases from V and 4 bases from J, with 20 bases between. Germline V gene sequence: CDR1 SGHTA, CDR2 FQGNSA. This CDR3 is CASSPGGVPGLYGYTF. CDR3 nucleotides: TGTGCCAGCAGCCCCGGGGGGGTCCCAGGGCTCTATGGCTACACCTTC.

The rearrangement uses TRBV6-1 and TRBJ1-1; D is ambiguous. Germline V gene data show CDR1 as MNHNS and CDR2 as SASEGT. With 3 bases removed from V and 5 bases from J, the gap between germline ends came to 13 bases. This CDR3 spans 14 amino acids. CDR3 DNA: TGTGCCAGCAGTGAGTTTGTTAGAGGAACTGAAGCTTTCTTT. This encodes CASSEFVRGTEAFF.

This chain joins TRBV4-1 and TRBJ2-4, with D perhaps TRBD2 (5 bases). Germline V gene lookup returns CDR1 MGHRA and CDR2 YSYEKL. V shed 0 bases and J shed 3 bases, with 15 bases lying between them. This CDR3 is 17 amino acids long. The CDR3 DNA is TGCGCCAGCAGCCAAGAAGAGGGCACATCAGGCAAAAACATTCAGTACTTC. Protein sequence: CASSQEEGTSGKNIQYF.

The chain joins TRBV21-1 to TRBJ2-3. TRBV21-1 is designated a pseudogene. This CDR3 region has 18 residues. CDR3 residues: CASSNRTPRDTMGGTQYF. The DNA of the CDR3 is TGTGCCAGCAGCAACCGGACGCCCCGGGACACAATGGGGGGTACGCAGTATTTT.

The chain carries TRBV19 and TRBJ2-1; D remains ambiguous. This CDR3 has 14 amino acids. The V end was cut by 9 bases, the J end by 4 bases, with 16 bases between. From germline, CDR1 is LNHDA and CDR2 SQIVND (reference sequence). The CDR3 is CASGTRTYYNEQFF. The CDR3 DNA reads as TGTGCCAGCGGTACCAGGACGTATTACAATGAGCAGTTCTTC.

The chain carries TRBV19 and TRBJ2-3, with TRBD1 matching over 7 bases. Unmatched junction bases numbered 11, after V lost 10 bases and J lost 4 bases. From germline, CDR1 is LNHDA and CDR2 SQIVND (reference sequence). The CDR3 totals 14 residues. The CDR3 DNA sequence: TGTGCCACCGCTAGACAGGGATTATCAGATACGCAGTATTTT. Translated, it gives CATARQGLSDTQYF.

This chain joins TRBV9 and TRBJ2-1; 7 nucleotides line up with TRBD1. V lost 0 bases, J lost 0 bases, and 3 bases stayed unmatched. The CDR3 covers 16 residues. The germline CDR1 and CDR2 sequences are SGDLS and YYNGEE. The CDR3 region is CASSVATGDSYNEQFF. Written as DNA, the CDR3 is TGTGCCAGCAGCGTAGCTACAGGGGACTCCTACAATGAGCAGTTCTTC.

The V and J genes are TRBV21-1 and TRBJ1-3; the D call in the table, TRBD1, was not verified against the DNA. TRBV21-1 is noted as a pseudogene. The length of the CDR3 is 15 residues. The CDR3 DNA is TGTGCCAGCCAAACCGGGACAGACTCTGGAAACACCATATATTTT. This translates into CASQTGTDSGNTIYF.

This chain links TRBV5-1 with TRBJ1-4; D not resolved. CDR3 length: 14 amino acids. V was clipped by 2 bases and J by 6 bases, with 11 bases between them. The germline gives CDR1 SGHRS, CDR2 YFSETQ. The CDR3 nucleotides read TGCGCCAGCAGCTTATCGGGGATGGATGAAAAACTGTTTTTT. Protein product: CASSLSGMDEKLFF.

This chain connects TRBV15 to TRBJ2-1, with 11 bases lining up with TRBD2. The length of the CDR3 is 15 residues. The germline V gene encodes CDR1 LNHNV and CDR2 YYDKDF (reference sequence). The V gene end was trimmed by 3 bases and the J gene end by 10 bases; junction bases not matched to a gene: 8. CDR3 loop: CATSSGTSGGGEQFF. The CDR3 region has the DNA TGTGCCACCAGCAGTGGGACTAGCGGAGGGGGGGAGCAGTTCTTC. The whole variable domain, remainder taken from reference TRBV15 and TRBJ2-1, is DAMVIQNPRYQVTQFGKPVTLSCSQTLNHNVMYWYQQKSSQAPKLLFHYYDKDFNNEADTPDNFQSRRPNTSFCFLDIRSPGLGDTAMYLCATSSGTSGGGEQFFGPGTRLTVL.

The chain is built from TRBV4-1 and TRBJ1-5; D may be TRBD1 (6 bases). This CDR3 region has 13 residues. Deletions cut 6 bases from V and 4 bases from J, with 10 bases between. CDR1 is MGHRA and CDR2 is YSYEKL in the germline V gene. The CDR3 DNA sequence: TGCGCCAGCAGTGGACAGCCGAATCAGCCCCAGCATTTT. Translated, it gives CASSGQPNQPQHF.

The chain joins TRBV30 to TRBJ1-1; D remains ambiguous. From germline, CDR1 is GTSNPN and CDR2 SVGIG (reference sequence). V gave up 2 bases and J gave up 7 bases, with 14 bases separating them. This CDR3 is 13 amino acids long. Here the CDR3 DNA reads TGTGCCTGGAGTTTCGGCAGAACAAATGAAGCTTTCTTT. Translating it yields CAWSFGRTNEAFF.

The gene calls are TRBV27 and TRBJ2-7, with TRBD1 identical over 7 bases. The CDR3 runs to 13 residues. Looked up from germline, CDR1 is MNHEY and CDR2 is SMNVEV (reference sequence). Trimming cost V 3 bases and J 6 bases; bases outside gene matches: 5. In DNA form, the CDR3 reads TGTGCCAGCAGTTTGACGCCAGGGGGCGAGCAGTACTTC. Protein product: CASSLTPGGEQYF.